This section outlines one TCR beta chain sequence together with its context. The antigen remains unidentified. The data are from a study of shared clonotypes between healthy human individuals. An even split of each subset's genomic DNA across several immunoSEQ plates was performed. As handled by the study authors: As immunoSEQ supplied junction-only sequences (without quality scores), filtering differed. Here immunoSEQ multiplex PCR was the method, and the copy in TCRdb shows in-frame clones only, minus some. V, J and clone size derive from that table, while D and trimming were established from the DNA sequence. The sample holds under 1,100,000 clones, 78% seen once. Germline-derived CDR1 and CDR2 are SQVTM and ANQGSEA. Trimming stripped 8 bases from V and 6 bases from J, with 19 bases between. The CDR3 has 13 amino acids. Findings and limits, study-wide: Compared with clonotypes that all four donors shared, non-shared clonotypes had lower generation probabilities.

Sequencing was performed on memory CD4+ T cells from PBMCs. Regarding subset: CD45RA-negative fraction. The chain combines TRBV29-1 with TRBJ1-2, with unresolved D. This TCR was sampled from a man aged 18 to 30 in good health. Some clones in this sample may be carry-over from other donors' samples. The DNA of the CDR3 is TGCAGCTCCTCCGAAACATCCGGTGATGGCTACACCTTC. Translation: CSSSETSGDGYTF.